These T cell receptor beta chains were read from a single sample in a study of human T cells and chemical hapten exposure. TCRdb re-called the 5' RACE reads with MiXCR, one entry per CDR3 protein. The table shows approximately 110,000 distinct CDR3 sequences, with 15% to 20% occurring only once. Receptor source: a human donor in good health. The conserved cysteine and the conserved F or W are not part of the CDR3 here. D genes are given only for firm matches.

cdr3_length	j_call	d_call	v_call	cdr3_aa
16	TRBJ2-1	NA	TRBV7-3	ASSINGPGASGYNEQF
13	TRBJ2-5	NA	TRBV6-5	ASSYSRQMKETQY
13	TRBJ1-5	TRBD1	TRBV12-3/TRBV12-4	ASSPQQGAGQPQH
13	TRBJ2-5	TRBD2	TRBV7-9	ASRIQGLAEETQY
13	TRBJ2-1	TRBD2	TRBV11-2	ASSMTSGRSNEQF
16	TRBJ2-7	TRBD1	TRBV6-2/TRBV6-3	ASSPRDRGYPFPYEQY
17	TRBJ1-3	TRBD1	TRBV4-1	ASSHPPLGDRGSGNTIY
12	TRBJ1-6	NA	TRBV6-5	ASSAPGVNSPLH
11	TRBJ2-7	NA	TRBV28	ASIPGRAYEQY
12	TRBJ1-2	NA	TRBV19	ASSISGWNYGYT
11	TRBJ2-7	NA	TRBV18	ASSPGTASEQY
11	TRBJ2-3	NA	TRBV6-1	ASSEAGTDTQY
12	TRBJ1-6	NA	TRBV16	ASSQQRAPAPLH
10	TRBJ2-7	NA	TRBV4-1	ASSHSSYEQY
12	TRBJ1-3	TRBD1	TRBV5-6	ASSAGTAGNTIY
13	TRBJ2-1	TRBD2	TRBV24-1	ATSAGLASYNEQF
12	TRBJ2-1	NA	TRBV18	ASSPDRTYNEQF
12	TRBJ1-5	NA	TRBV7-2	ASSLGPNHQPQH
11	TRBJ1-6	NA	TRBV5-1	ASSLKDNSPLH
12	TRBJ1-2	NA	TRBV7-9	ASSLAGSNYGYT
12	TRBJ2-7	NA	TRBV6-5	ASRPRRYSYEQY
14	TRBJ2-1	TRBD1	TRBV4-2	ASSPSTGAVYNEQF
12	TRBJ1-1	TRBD1	TRBV6-4	ASRADRANTEAF
14	TRBJ2-5	TRBD1	TRBV6-5	ASSYGDRGYQETQY
16	TRBJ2-1	TRBD1	TRBV5-8	ASSRTTGTGGSYNEQF
13	TRBJ2-1	NA	TRBV7-2	ASSLALGTYNEQF
9	TRBJ2-7	NA	TRBV20-1	SAADSYEQY
11	TRBJ1-2	NA	TRBV6-5	ASSFLQGGDYT
12	TRBJ1-5	NA	TRBV27	ASSLGRDLQPQH
11	TRBJ1-2	TRBD1	TRBV12-3/TRBV12-4	ASRYGQGYGYT
14	TRBJ2-5	TRBD2	TRBV11-1	ASASGRASGQETQY
11	TRBJ2-2	NA	TRBV27	ASTARNTGELF
13	TRBJ2-7	TRBD2	TRBV9	ASSAGLVAPNEQY
9	TRBJ2-1	NA	TRBV30	ACNGRNEQF
13	TRBJ1-2	TRBD1	TRBV29-1	SAPDRGTPNYGYT
12	TRBJ1-1	NA	TRBV13	ASSLGRGATEAF
16	TRBJ2-2	TRBD1	TRBV27	ASRRTGWDGRDTGELF
11	TRBJ1-1	NA	TRBV20-1	SASQGTFTEAF
10	TRBJ2-2	NA	TRBV9	ASSGVAGELF
10	TRBJ1-1	NA	TRBV10-3	AISEGNTEAF